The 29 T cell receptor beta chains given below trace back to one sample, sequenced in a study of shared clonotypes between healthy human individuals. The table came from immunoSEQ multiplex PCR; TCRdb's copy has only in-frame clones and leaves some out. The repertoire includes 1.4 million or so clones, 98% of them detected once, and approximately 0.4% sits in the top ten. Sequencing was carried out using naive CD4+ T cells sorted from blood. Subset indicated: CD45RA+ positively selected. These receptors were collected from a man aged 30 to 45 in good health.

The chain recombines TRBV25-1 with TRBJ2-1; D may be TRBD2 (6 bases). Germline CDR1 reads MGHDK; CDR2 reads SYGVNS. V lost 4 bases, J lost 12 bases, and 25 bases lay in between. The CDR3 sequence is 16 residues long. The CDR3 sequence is CASSAPGLGSTKRQFF. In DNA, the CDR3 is TGTGCCAGCAGTGCACCGGGACTGGGGAGCACAAAGCGGCAGTTCTTC.

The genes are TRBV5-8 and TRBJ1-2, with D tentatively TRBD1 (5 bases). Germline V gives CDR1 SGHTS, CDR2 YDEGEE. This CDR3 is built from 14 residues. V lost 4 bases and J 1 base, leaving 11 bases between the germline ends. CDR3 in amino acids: CASSHTGLNYGYTF. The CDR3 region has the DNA TGTGCCAGCAGCCATACGGGACTTAACTATGGCTACACCTTC.

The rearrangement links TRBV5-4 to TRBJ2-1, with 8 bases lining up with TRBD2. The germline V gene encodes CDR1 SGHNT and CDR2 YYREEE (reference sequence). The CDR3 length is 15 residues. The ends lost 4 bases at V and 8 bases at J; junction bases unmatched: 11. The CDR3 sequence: CASSVGAGAVDEQFF. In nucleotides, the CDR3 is TGTGCCAGCAGCGTGGGAGCGGGAGCGGTGGATGAGCAGTTCTTC.

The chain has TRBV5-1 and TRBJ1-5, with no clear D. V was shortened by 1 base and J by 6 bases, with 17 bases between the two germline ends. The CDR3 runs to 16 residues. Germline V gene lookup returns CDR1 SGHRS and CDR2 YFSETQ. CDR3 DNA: TGCGCCAGCAGCTTGACCCCGGTAGGCGCAGGTCAGCCCCAGCATTTT. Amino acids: CASSLTPVGAGQPQHF. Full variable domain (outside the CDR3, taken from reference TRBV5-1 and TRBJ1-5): KAGVTQTPRYLIKTRGQQVTLSCSPISGHRSVSWYQQTPGQGLQFLFEYFSETQRNKGNFPGRFSGRQFSNSRSEMNVSTLELGDSALYLCASSLTPVGAGQPQHFGDGTRLSIL.

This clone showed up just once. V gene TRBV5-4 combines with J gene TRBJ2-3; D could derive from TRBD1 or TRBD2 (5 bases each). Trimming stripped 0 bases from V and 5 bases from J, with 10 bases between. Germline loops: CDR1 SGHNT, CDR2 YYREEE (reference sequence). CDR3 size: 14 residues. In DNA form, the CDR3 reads TGTGCCAGCAGCTTGGGACAGCGGAAAGATACGCAGTATTTT. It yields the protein CASSLGQRKDTQYF.

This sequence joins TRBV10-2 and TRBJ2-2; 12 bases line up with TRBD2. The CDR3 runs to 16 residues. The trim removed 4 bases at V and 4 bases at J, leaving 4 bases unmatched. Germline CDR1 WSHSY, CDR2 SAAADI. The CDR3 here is CASSALAGGRTGELFF. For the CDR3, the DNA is TGCGCCAGCAGTGCCCTAGCGGGAGGGCGCACCGGGGAGCTGTTTTTT.

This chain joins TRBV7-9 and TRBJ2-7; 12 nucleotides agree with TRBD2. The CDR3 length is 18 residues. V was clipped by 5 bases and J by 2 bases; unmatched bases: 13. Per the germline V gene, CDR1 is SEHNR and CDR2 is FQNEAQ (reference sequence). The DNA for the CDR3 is TGTGCCAGCAGCCCAGTTCACCGACTAGCGGGAGTCCCCTACGAGCAGTACTTC. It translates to CASSPVHRLAGVPYEQYF.

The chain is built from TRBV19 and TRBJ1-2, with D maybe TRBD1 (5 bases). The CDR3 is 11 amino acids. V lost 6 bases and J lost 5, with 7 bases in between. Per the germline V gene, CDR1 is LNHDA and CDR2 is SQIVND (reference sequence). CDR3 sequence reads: CASSGTYGYTF. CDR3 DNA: TGTGCCAGTAGCGGGACTTATGGCTACACCTTC.

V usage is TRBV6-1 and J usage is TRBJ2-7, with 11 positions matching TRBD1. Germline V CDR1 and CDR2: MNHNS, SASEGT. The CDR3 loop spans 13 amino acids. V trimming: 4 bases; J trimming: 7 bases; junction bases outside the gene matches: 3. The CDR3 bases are TGTGCCAGCAGTGGGGGACAGGGGGATGAGCAGTACTTC. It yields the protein CASSGGQGDEQYF.

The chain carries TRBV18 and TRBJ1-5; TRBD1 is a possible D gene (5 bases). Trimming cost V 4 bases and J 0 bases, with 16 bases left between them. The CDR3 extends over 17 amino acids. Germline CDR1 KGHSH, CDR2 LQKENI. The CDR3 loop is CASSRWGEPYSNQPQHF. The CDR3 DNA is TGTGCCAGCTCACGTTGGGGGGAACCTTATAGCAATCAGCCCCAGCATTTT.

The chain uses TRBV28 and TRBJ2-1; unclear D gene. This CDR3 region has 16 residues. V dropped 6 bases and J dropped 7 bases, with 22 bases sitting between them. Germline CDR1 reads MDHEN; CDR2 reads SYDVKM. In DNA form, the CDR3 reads TGTGCCAGCAGAACCTCCATTTTGAGAGGAGTGAATGAGCAGTTCTTC. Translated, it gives CASRTSILRGVNEQFF.

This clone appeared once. Written as DNA, the CDR3 is TGTGCCAGCAGTTCACAGGGGCCCGGGTTAAATCAGCCCCAGCATTTT. This codes for CASSSQGPGLNQPQHF. The gene calls are TRBV28 and TRBJ1-5; 7 bases map to TRBD1. This CDR3 contains 16 residues. Germline assignment: CDR1 MDHEN and CDR2 SYDVKM. Trimming took 4 bases from V and 4 from J; bases not matched to a gene: 10. Using reference TRBV28 and TRBJ1-5 for the parts outside the CDR3, the full variable domain is DVKVTQSSRYLVKRTGEKVFLECVQDMDHENMFWYRQDPGLGLRLIYFSYDVKMKEKGDIPEGYSVSREKKERFSLILESASTNQTSMYLCASSSQGPGLNQPQHFGDGTRLSIL.

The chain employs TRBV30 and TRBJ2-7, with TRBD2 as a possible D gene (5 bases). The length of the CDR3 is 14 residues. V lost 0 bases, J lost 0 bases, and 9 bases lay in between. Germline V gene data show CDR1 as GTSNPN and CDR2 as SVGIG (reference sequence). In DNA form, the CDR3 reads TGTGCCTGGAGTGTACAAGGACTCTCCTACGAGCAGTACTTC. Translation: CAWSVQGLSYEQYF.

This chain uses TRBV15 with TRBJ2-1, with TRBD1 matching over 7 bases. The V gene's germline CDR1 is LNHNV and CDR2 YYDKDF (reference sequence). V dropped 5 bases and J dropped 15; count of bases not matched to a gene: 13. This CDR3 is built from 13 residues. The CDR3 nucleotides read TGTGCCACCAGCGGAACTACAGGGGTAGGTCCGTTCTTC. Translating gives CATSGTTGVGPFF.

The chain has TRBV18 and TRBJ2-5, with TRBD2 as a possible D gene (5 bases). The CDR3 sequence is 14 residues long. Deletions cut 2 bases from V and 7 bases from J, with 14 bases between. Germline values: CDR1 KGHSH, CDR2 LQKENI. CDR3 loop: CASSPREPDGTQYF. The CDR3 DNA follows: TGTGCCAGCTCACCAAGGGAGCCGGATGGGACCCAGTACTTC.

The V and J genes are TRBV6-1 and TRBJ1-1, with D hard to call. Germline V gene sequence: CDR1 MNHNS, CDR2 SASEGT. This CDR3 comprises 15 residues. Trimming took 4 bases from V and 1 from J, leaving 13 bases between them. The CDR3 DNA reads TGTGCCAGCAGTGTCGCTTGGGGAGAGAACACTGAAGCTTTCTTT. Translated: CASSVAWGENTEAFF.

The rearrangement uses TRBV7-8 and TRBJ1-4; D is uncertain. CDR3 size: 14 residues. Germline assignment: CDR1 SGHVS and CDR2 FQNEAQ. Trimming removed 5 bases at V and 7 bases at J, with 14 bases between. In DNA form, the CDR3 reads TGTGCCAGCAGCCGGGGAGGATCTGGTGAAAAACTGTTTTTT. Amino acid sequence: CASSRGGSGEKLFF. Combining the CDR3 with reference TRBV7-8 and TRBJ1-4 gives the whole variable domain GAGVSQSPRYKVAKRGQDVALRCDPISGHVSLFWYQQALGQGPEFLTYFQNEAQLDKSGLPSDRFFAERPEGSVSTLKIQRTQQEDSAVYLCASSRGGSGEKLFFGSGTQLSVL.

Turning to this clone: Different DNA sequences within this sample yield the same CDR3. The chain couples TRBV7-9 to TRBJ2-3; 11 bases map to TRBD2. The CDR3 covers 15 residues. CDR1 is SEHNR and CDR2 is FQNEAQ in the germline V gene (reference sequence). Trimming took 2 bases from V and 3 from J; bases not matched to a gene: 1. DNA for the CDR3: TGTGCCAGCAGCTTAACTAGCGGGAGTACAGATACGCAGTATTTT. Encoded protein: CASSLTSGSTDTQYF.

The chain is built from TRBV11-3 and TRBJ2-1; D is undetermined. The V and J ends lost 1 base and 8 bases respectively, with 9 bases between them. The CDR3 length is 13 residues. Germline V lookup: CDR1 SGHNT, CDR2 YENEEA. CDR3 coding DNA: TGTGCCAGCAGCTTAGCGGCCGGCCATGAGCAGTTCTTC. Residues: CASSLAAGHEQFF.

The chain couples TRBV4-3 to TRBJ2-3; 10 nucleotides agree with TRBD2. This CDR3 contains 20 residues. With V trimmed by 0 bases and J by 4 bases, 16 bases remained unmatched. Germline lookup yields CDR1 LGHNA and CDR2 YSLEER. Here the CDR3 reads CASSQDWGPPTSGIADTQYF. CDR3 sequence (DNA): TGCGCCAGCAGCCAAGATTGGGGGCCGCCTACTAGCGGGATTGCAGATACGCAGTATTTT.

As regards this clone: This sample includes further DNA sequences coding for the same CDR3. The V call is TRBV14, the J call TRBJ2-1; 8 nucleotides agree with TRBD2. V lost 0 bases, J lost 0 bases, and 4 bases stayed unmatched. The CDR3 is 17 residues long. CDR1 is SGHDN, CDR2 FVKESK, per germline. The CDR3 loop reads CASSQDRLAGSYNEQFF. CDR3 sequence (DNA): TGTGCCAGCAGCCAAGATCGGCTAGCGGGCTCCTACAATGAGCAGTTCTTC.

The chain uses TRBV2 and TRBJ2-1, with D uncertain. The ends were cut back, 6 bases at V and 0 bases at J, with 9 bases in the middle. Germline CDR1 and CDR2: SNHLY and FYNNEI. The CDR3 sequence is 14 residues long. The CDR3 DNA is TGTGCCAGCAGGCGGAGTAGCTCCTACAATGAGCAGTTCTTC. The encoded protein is CASRRSSSYNEQFF.

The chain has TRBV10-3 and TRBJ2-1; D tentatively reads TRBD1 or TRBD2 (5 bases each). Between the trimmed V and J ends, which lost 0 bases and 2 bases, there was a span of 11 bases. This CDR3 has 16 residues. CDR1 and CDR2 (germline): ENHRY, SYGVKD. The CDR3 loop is CAISESVLGAYNEQFF. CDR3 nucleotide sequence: TGTGCCATCAGTGAGTCGGTGTTGGGGGCCTACAATGAGCAGTTCTTC.

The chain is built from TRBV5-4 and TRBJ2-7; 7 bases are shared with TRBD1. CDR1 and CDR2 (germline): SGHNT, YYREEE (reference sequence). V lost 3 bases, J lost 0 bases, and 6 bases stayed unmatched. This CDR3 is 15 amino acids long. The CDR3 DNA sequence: TGTGCCAGCAGCTCAACACAGGGGAGCTCCTACGAGCAGTACTTC. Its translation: CASSSTQGSSYEQYF.

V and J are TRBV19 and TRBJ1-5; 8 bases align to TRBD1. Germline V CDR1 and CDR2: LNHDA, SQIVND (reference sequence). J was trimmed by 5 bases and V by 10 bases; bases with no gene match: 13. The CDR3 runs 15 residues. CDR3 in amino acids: CATLGVRGRHQPQHF. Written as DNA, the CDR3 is TGTGCCACCCTGGGAGTCAGGGGGCGTCATCAGCCCCAGCATTTT. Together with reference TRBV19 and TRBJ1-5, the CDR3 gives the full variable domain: DGGITQSPKYLFRKEGQNVTLSCEQNLNHDAMYWYRQDPGQGLRLIYYSQIVNDFQKGDIAEGYSVSREKKESFPLTVTSAQKNPTAFYLCATLGVRGRHQPQHFGDGTRLSIL.

Here the CDR3 reads CASKREPGEQFF. The DNA of the CDR3 is TGTGCCAGCAAACGGGAGCCGGGTGAGCAGTTCTTC. This rearrangement joins TRBV6-5 to TRBJ2-1; tentative D call: TRBD2 (6 bases). Germline-derived CDR1 and CDR2 are MNHEY and SVGAGI. Trimming removed 7 bases from V and 9 bases from J, with 13 bases in between. The CDR3 loop spans 12 amino acids.

This CDR3 reads CASSSRSGAPYEQYF. CDR3 DNA: TGTGCCAGCAGTTCTCGTAGCGGGGCCCCCTACGAGCAGTACTTC. The genes are TRBV11-3 and TRBJ2-7, with 8 bases lining up with TRBD2. The germline V gene encodes CDR1 SGHNT and CDR2 YENEEA. With 6 bases clipped from V and 2 bases from J, the junction kept 9 bases outside the gene matches. This CDR3 has 15 residues.

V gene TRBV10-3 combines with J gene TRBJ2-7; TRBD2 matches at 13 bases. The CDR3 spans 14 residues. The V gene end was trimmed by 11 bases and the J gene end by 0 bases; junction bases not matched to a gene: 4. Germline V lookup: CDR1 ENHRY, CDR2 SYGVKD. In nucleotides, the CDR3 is TGTGCCTCGAGGACTAGCGGGAGCTCCTACGAGCAGTACTTC. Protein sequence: CASRTSGSSYEQYF.

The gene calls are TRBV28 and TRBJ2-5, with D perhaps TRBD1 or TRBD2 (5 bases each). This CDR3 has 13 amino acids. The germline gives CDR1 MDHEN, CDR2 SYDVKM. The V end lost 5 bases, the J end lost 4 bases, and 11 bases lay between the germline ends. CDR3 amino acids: CASSPGGGETQYF. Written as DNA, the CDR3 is TGTGCCAGCAGTCCGGGTGGGGGAGAGACCCAGTACTTC.